Listed below are T cell receptor beta chains from one sample, sequenced in a study of blood T cell repertoires in COVID-19. TCRdb's table, derived via immunoSEQ multiplex PCR, lists solely in-frame clones and lacks some. Among over 200,000 clones, about 85% were seen once, and the ten largest hold around 12%. Specimen: peripheral blood. The source is a woman in her late teens or twenties who had recovered from COVID-19. Both conserved end residues are part of each CDR3. Each record gives: D gene, J gene, V gene, clone size, CDR3 DNA, CDR3 protein. D genes are given only for firm matches. Clone size is given for some rows only: seen once, a few or many times, or a class if the clone is expanded.

NA | TRBJ2-1 | TRBV11-3 | NA | TGTGCCAGCAGCTTAGATCTTGCTAGTATTAATGAGCAGTTCTTC | CASSLDLASINEQFF
NA | TRBJ1-1 | TRBV30 | NA | TGTGCCTGGAGCCGGGGAAGCCACACTGAAGCTTTCTTT | CAWSRGSHTEAFF
TRBD1 | TRBJ2-5 | TRBV14 | NA | TGTGCCAGCAGCCACTCGACAGGGCCGAGCCAAGAGACCCAGTACTTC | CASSHSTGPSQETQYF
NA | TRBJ2-2 | TRBV6-5 | NA | TGTGCCAGCAGCCAAATACAGGGTCCCGGGGAGCTGTTTTTT | CASSQIQGPGELFF
NA | TRBJ2-1 | TRBV7-2 | NA | TGTGCCAGCAGCTTGGGAGGTATAAGGGCCGTTGAGCAGTTCTTC | CASSLGGIRAVEQFF
TRBD1 | TRBJ1-2 | TRBV29-1 | NA | TGCAGCTTACCCAGGACAGGAGGTGGCTACACCTTC | CSLPRTGGGYTF
NA | TRBJ2-5 | TRBV28 | NA | TGTGCCACCGGGGGAAGGTCAGAGACCCAGTACTTC | CATGGRSETQYF
TRBD1 | TRBJ1-2 | TRBV6-2/TRBV6-3 | NA | TGTGCCAGCAGCTTGACCGGGACAGGGGCTTCGGGCTACACCTTC | CASSLTGTGASGYTF
NA | TRBJ1-1 | TRBV6-2/TRBV6-3 | NA | TGTGCCAGCAGTTACTCTGGGGCAACCGCCTCTGAAGCTTTCTTT | CASSYSGATASEAFF
NA | TRBJ1-2 | TRBV9 | NA | TGTGCCAGCAGCGCCAACCAAGGGGTTGCACATGATGGCTACACCTTC | CASSANQGVAHDGYTF
NA | TRBJ2-1 | TRBV5-1 | NA | TGCGCCAGCAGCTTGGTTCTCAATGAGCAGTTCTTC | CASSLVLNEQFF
TRBD2 | TRBJ2-2 | TRBV5-1 | few | TGCGCCAGCAGCCCGGAGGGACTAGCGGGAGCGGGCACCGGGGAGCTGTTTTTT | CASSPEGLAGAGTGELFF
NA | TRBJ2-1 | TRBV11-3 | once | TGTGCCAGCAGCCTCCGCGACACAAGCTCCTACAATGAGCAGTTCTTC | CASSLRDTSSYNEQFF
NA | TRBJ2-7 | TRBV6-6 | NA | TGTGCCAGCAGGACTTCGAGCTCCTACGAGCAGTACTTC | CASRTSSSYEQYF
NA | TRBJ2-3 | TRBV7-2 | NA | TGTGCCAGCAGCCCTCCGGTGGGCACAGATACGCAGTATTTT | CASSPPVGTDTQYF
TRBD1 | TRBJ2-2 | TRBV18 | NA | TGTGCCAGCTCACCCGGACAGGGGAACGGGGAGCTGTTTTTT | CASSPGQGNGELFF
NA | TRBJ1-1 | TRBV3-1/TRBV3-2 | NA | TGTGCCAGCAGCCAAGGTTGGTCCGGGGGCACTGAAGCTTTCTTT | CASSQGWSGGTEAFF
NA | TRBJ1-5 | TRBV28 | NA | TGTGCCAGCAGTTTAGGGGGCAGAAACTATCAGCCCCAGCATTTT | CASSLGGRNYQPQHF
TRBD1 | TRBJ2-7 | TRBV15 | once | TGTGCCACCAGCAGAGCAGGGGGCAGTTACGAGCAGTACTTC | CATSRAGGSYEQYF
TRBD1 | TRBJ2-1 | TRBV6-1 | NA | TGTGCCAGCAGTGAATGGACAGGCTCGGTCAATGAGCAGTTCTTC | CASSEWTGSVNEQFF
TRBD2 | TRBJ2-1 | TRBV7-7 | NA | TGTGCCAGCAGCTTAGGGGCGGGAGGGCGCAATGAGCAGTTCTTC | CASSLGAGGRNEQFF
NA | TRBJ2-2 | TRBV9 | NA | TGTGCCAGCAGCGTAAAAAGCGGGACCGGGGAGCTGTTTTTT | CASSVKSGTGELFF
NA | TRBJ2-7 | TRBV3-1/TRBV3-2 | NA | TGTGCCAGCAGCCAGGCAGGGTTGTCCTACGAGCAGTACTTC | CASSQAGLSYEQYF
TRBD1 | TRBJ2-3 | TRBV5-4 | NA | TGTGCCAGCAGCTTACCCCCGGGACAGGGACCCACAGATACGCAGTATTTT | CASSLPPGQGPTDTQYF
TRBD2 | TRBJ2-7 | TRBV27 | few | TGTGCCAGCAGATTCTTGGGAGGGGAGGTTGGCGAGCAGTACTTC | CASRFLGGEVGEQYF
TRBD1 | TRBJ2-7 | TRBV18 | NA | TGTGCCAGCTCACCACCTGCAGGGGGATACGAGCAGTACTTC | CASSPPAGGYEQYF
TRBD2 | TRBJ2-1 | TRBV6-2/TRBV6-3 | NA | TGTGCCAGCAGCCTGACTAGCGGACTAAGGGATGAGCAGTTCTTC | CASSLTSGLRDEQFF
NA | TRBJ1-5 | TRBV6-5 | NA | TGTGCCAGCAGTTTTATCGGACAGTCGAATCAGCCCCAGCATTTT | CASSFIGQSNQPQHF
NA | TRBJ2-7 | TRBV23-1 | NA | TGCGCCAGCAGTCAATCCCACTCCTGCTCCTACGAGCAGTACTTC | CASSQSHSCSYEQYF
NA | TRBJ2-7 | TRBV7-3 | NA | TGTGCCAGCAGCTTCGGAGGGGGCATATACGAGCAGTACTTC | CASSFGGGIYEQYF
NA | TRBJ1-1 | TRBV4-3 | NA | TGCGCCAGCAGCCGGTACAGGGAGTCTCCCACTGAAGCTTTCTTT | CASSRYRESPTEAFF
TRBD1 | TRBJ2-7 | TRBV6-2/TRBV6-3 | NA | TGTGCCAGCAGTCCAATAAGACAGGGTGGAGACGAGCAGTACTTC | CASSPIRQGGDEQYF
NA | TRBJ1-2 | TRBV5-4 | NA | TGTGCCAGCAGCTTGACGGGGGGTCTAGAAGGCTACACCTTC | CASSLTGGLEGYTF
NA | TRBJ1-6 | TRBV9 | NA | TGTGCCAGCAGCCTGGACAGAAACTCCTATAATTCACCCCTCCACTTT | CASSLDRNSYNSPLHF
NA | TRBJ2-1 | TRBV5-5 | NA | TGTGCCAGCATTCGTAACAATGAGCAGTTCTTC | CASIRNNEQFF
TRBD1 | TRBJ1-1 | TRBV6-5 | NA | TGTGCCAGCAGAACGACAGGGCTTGAAGCTTTCTTT | CASRTTGLEAFF
TRBD2 | TRBJ2-1 | TRBV20-1 | few | TGCAGTGCTAGTCTACTAGCGGGAGTTGATGAGCAGTTCTTC | CSASLLAGVDEQFF
NA | TRBJ2-7 | TRBV7-9 | NA | TGTGCCAGCAGCCCCCTCAGAAGCTCCTACGAGCAGTACTTC | CASSPLRSSYEQYF
NA | TRBJ2-1 | TRBV2 | NA | TGTGCCAGCAGTCTAGTCTACAATGAGCAGTTCTTC | CASSLVYNEQFF
NA | TRBJ1-2 | TRBV12-3/TRBV12-4 | NA | TGTGCCAGCAGTTTATCCGGGAACTATGGCTACACCTTC | CASSLSGNYGYTF
NA | TRBJ2-5 | TRBV7-3 | NA | TGTGCCAGCAGCTTAGGTGGAGCGGTAGAGACCCAGTACTTC | CASSLGGAVETQYF
TRBD1 | TRBJ2-7 | TRBV6-2/TRBV6-3 | NA | TGTGCCAGCGGTTTCAGGGGGCTTTACGAGCAGTACTTC | CASGFRGLYEQYF
NA | TRBJ1-6 | TRBV7-9 | NA | TGTGCCAGCAGCGGGGGACTCCGGAGCTCCTATAATTCACCCCTCCACTTT | CASSGGLRSSYNSPLHF
TRBD2 | TRBJ2-1 | TRBV10-2 | NA | TGCGCCACTGGGGATAGCGGGAGCTCCTACAATGAGCAGTTCTTC | CATGDSGSSYNEQFF
NA | TRBJ1-1 | TRBV25-1 | few | TGTGCCAGCAGTGGATCGGACACTGAAGCTTTCTTT | CASSGSDTEAFF
TRBD1 | TRBJ1-1 | TRBV5-5 | few | TGTGCCAGCAGCTCGATCGGGACAGGGCGTCCTGAAGCTTTCTTT | CASSSIGTGRPEAFF
TRBD1 | TRBJ1-2 | TRBV15 | NA | TGTGCCACCAGCTCCCGGACAGGGGCTCAGTATGGCTACACCTTC | CATSSRTGAQYGYTF
NA | TRBJ1-5 | TRBV18 | NA | TGTGCCAGCTCTGACCAGGGGTCAACGCCCCAGCATTTT | CASSDQGSTPQHF
TRBD1 | TRBJ2-1 | TRBV5-1 | once | TGCGCCAGCAGCTTGGGGCGACAGGGTCAGGCCTCCTACAATGAGCAGTTCTTC | CASSLGRQGQASYNEQFF
TRBD2 | TRBJ2-5 | TRBV30 | few | TGTGCCTGGAGGGGACTAGCGGGATTTGAGACCCAGTACTTC | CAWRGLAGFETQYF
NA | TRBJ1-5 | TRBV29-1 | NA | TGCAGCTTCCAGGAGGGGGGGAATCAGCCCCAGCATTTT | CSFQEGGNQPQHF
NA | TRBJ2-5 | TRBV7-9 | once | TGTGCCAGCAGCTCCACGGGAGAGACCCAGTACTTC | CASSSTGETQYF
TRBD1 | TRBJ1-2 | TRBV7-9 | NA | TGTGCCAGCAGCTCCCGGGACAGCGATGGCTACACCTTC | CASSSRDSDGYTF
NA | TRBJ2-3 | TRBV4-2 | NA | TGTGCCAGCAGCCAAGATGGGGGGGATACGCAGTATTTT | CASSQDGGDTQYF
TRBD1 | TRBJ2-4 | TRBV11-2 | NA | TGTGCCAGCAGCCCGGGGGACAGGGGGAACATTCAGTACTTC | CASSPGDRGNIQYF